The 20 T cell receptor beta chains below all came from one sample that was sequenced in a study of T cells in Graves' hyperthyroidism and ophthalmopathy. Amplified TCR beta CDR3 regions derived from RNA transcripts. Researchers ran a first-round RT-PCR on the TCR CDR3 using the HTBI primer set. TCRdb processed the multiplex PCR reads anew with MiXCR; each CDR3 protein has one entry. The sample carries 500,000 to 750,000 distinct CDR3 sequences, approximately 14% recorded once. The source material was blood. The receptors derive from a woman aged 25-40 years with Graves' hyperthyroidism.

This clonotype came up many times. The gene calls are TRBV11-2 and TRBJ2-5; TRBD2 matches at 8 bases. V dropped 3 bases and J dropped 4; count of bases not matched to a gene: 4. The CDR3 sequence is 14 residues long. The germline V gene encodes CDR1 SGHAT and CDR2 FQNNGV. In DNA, the CDR3 is TGTGCCAGCAGCTTGATCGGGGGGGGAGAGACCCAGTACTTC. Its protein is CASSLIGGGETQYF.

Turning to this clonotype: A much larger clone lies a single base off, so this may be a read error. The rearrangement uses TRBV6-2 or TRBV6-3 and TRBJ2-1, with a weak D call TRBD1 (5 bases). V was cut by 2 bases and J by 3 bases, with 11 bases left in between. In germline, CDR1 is MNHEY, CDR2 SVGEGT. The CDR3 has 15 amino acids. For the CDR3, the DNA is TGTGCCAGCAGTTACGGGGCGAGGTACTACAATGAGCAGTTCTTC. It specifies CASSYGARYYNEQFF.

The chain joins TRBV28 to TRBJ2-7, with D tentatively TRBD1 (6 bases). The V gene's germline CDR1 is MDHEN and CDR2 SYDVKM. The CDR3 covers 13 residues. The ends were cut back, 5 bases at V and 9 bases at J, with 17 bases in the middle. As DNA, the CDR3 is TGTGCCAGCAGTACCTCCATGGCAGGGGTGCAGTACTTC. Translation gives CASSTSMAGVQYF.

Concerning this clonotype itself: The junction departs from germline at one end; a sequencing error may be responsible. The J gene is TRBJ2-2, the V gene TRBV3-1; TRBD2 agrees at 8 bases. The germline CDR1 and CDR2 sequences are LGHDT and YNNKEL (reference sequence). The CDR3 has 16 residues. The CDR3 spells CVSSQLELAATGELFF. The CDR3 nucleotides read TGTGTCAGCAGCCAGTTAGAACTAGCGGCCACCGGGGAGCTGTTTTTT. The entire variable domain, with the rest obtained from reference TRBV3-1 and TRBJ2-2, is as follows: DTAVSQTPKYLVTQMGNDKSIKCEQNLGHDTMYWYKQDSKKFLKIMFSYNNKELIINETVPNRFSPKSPDKAHLNLHINSLELGDSAVYFCVSSQLELAATGELFFGEGSRLTVL.

This clonotype was observed many times. The genes are TRBV7-2 and TRBJ2-2; D might be TRBD1 or TRBD2, each matching 5 bases. Germline values: CDR1 SGHTA, CDR2 FQGNSA. The CDR3 has 18 residues. Between the trimmed V and J ends, which lost 5 bases and 2 bases, there was a span of 21 bases. The CDR3 reads CASSPPEGMPTNTGELFF. As DNA, the CDR3 is TGTGCCAGCAGCCCGCCAGAGGGGATGCCAACCAACACCGGGGAGCTGTTTTTT.

This clonotype was detected many times. The chain employs TRBV12-3 or TRBV12-4 and TRBJ2-1; D not certain. The length of the CDR3 is 13 residues. Trimming stripped 5 bases from V and 8 bases from J, with 13 bases between. The CDR3 protein is CASSLIHGDEQFF. CDR3 nucleotide sequence: TGTGCCAGCAGTCTTATTCATGGCGATGAGCAGTTCTTC.

This clonotype occurred many times. The chain has TRBV28 and TRBJ2-5; 10 nucleotides align to TRBD2. J was trimmed by 2 bases and V by 1 base; bases with no gene match: 4. Germline loops: CDR1 MDHEN, CDR2 SYDVKM. There are 16 residues in the CDR3. In nucleotides, the CDR3 is TGTGCCAGCAGTTTATCTAGCGGGAGTGGGCAAGAGACCCAGTACTTC. Translation gives CASSLSSGSGQETQYF.

This clonotype was seen just once. Possible read error: a much larger clone is one base away. The chain recombines TRBV11-2 with TRBJ1-2; 9 bases match TRBD1. CDR1 and CDR2 (germline): SGHAT, FQNNGV. The CDR3 is 17 residues long. The CDR3 region has the DNA TGTGGCAGCAGCTCACACCGTCTCCGGGACAGGGTGTTTGGCTACACCTTC. Amino acid sequence: CGSSSHRLRDRVFGYTF.

This clonotype was counted ten times or more. J is TRBJ2-1 and V is TRBV29-1; TRBD2 agrees at 11 bases. Germline assignment: CDR1 SQVTM and CDR2 ANQGSEA. The CDR3 loop spans 16 amino acids. J lost 5 bases, V lost 1 base, and 7 bases had no gene match. The CDR3 DNA is TGCAGCGTTGAAGGACTAGCGGGATGGAGAAACAATGAGCAGTTCTTC. Protein product: CSVEGLAGWRNNEQFF.

Ten or more counts support this clonotype. The genes are TRBV7-2 and TRBJ2-7; D might be TRBD1 or TRBD2, each matching 5 bases. Germline lookup yields CDR1 SGHTA and CDR2 FQGNSA. V was clipped by 6 bases and J by 2 bases, with 14 bases between them. The CDR3 covers 14 residues. The CDR3 protein is CASSPGTVAYEQYF. As DNA, the CDR3 is TGTGCCAGCAGTCCCGGGACGGTAGCCTACGAGCAGTACTTC.

V usage is TRBV30 and J usage is TRBJ2-3, with D possibly matching TRBD2 (7 bases). CDR1 GTSNPN and CDR2 SVGIG come from the germline V gene (reference sequence). CDR3 size: 13 residues. Trimming left V 6 bases short and J 4 bases short, with 14 bases between. Written as DNA, the CDR3 is TGTGCCTGCGATGGGGAGGGGGCAGATACGCAGTATTTT. Amino acid sequence: CACDGEGADTQYF.

This clonotype showed up many times. The gene calls are TRBV20-1 and TRBJ2-3, with 7 bases that match TRBD2. This CDR3 has 14 residues. The germline CDR1 and CDR2 sequences are DFQATT and SNEGSKA (reference sequence). Trimming at V came to 5 bases and at J to 2 bases, leaving 7 bases not matched to a gene. As DNA, the CDR3 is TGCAGTGCTCGCGCTAGCGGTGACACAGATACGCAGTATTTT. This sequence encodes CSARASGDTDTQYF.

In its sample, this clonotype was seen a few times. This sequence joins TRBV12-3 or TRBV12-4 and TRBJ2-5, with 9 bases identical to TRBD1. Trimming took 6 bases from V and 5 from J; bases not matched to a gene: 7. The CDR3 sequence is 14 residues long. The CDR3 is CASSRDRAGETQYF. The CDR3 DNA reads TGTGCCAGCAGCCGGGACAGGGCCGGGGAGACCCAGTACTTC.

This chain connects TRBV7-2 to TRBJ2-3; D gene unclear. In germline, CDR1 is SGHTA, CDR2 FQGNSA. The CDR3 runs 12 residues. Between the trimmed V and J ends, which lost 6 bases and 10 bases, there was a span of 14 bases. CDR3 nucleotides: TGTGCCAGCAGGTCGCGCGTCAAGGCGCAGTATTTT. It codes for CASRSRVKAQYF. Complete variable domain (other parts from reference TRBV7-2 and TRBJ2-3): GAGVSQSPSNKVTEKGKDVELRCDPISGHTALYWYRQSLGQGLEFLIYFQGNSAPDKSGLPSDRFSAERTGGSVSTLTIQRTQQEDSAVYLCASRSRVKAQYFGPGTRLTVL.

The table lists this clonotype with a few counts. This chain connects TRBV7-3 to TRBJ2-2, with D hard to call. Germline-derived CDR1 and CDR2 are SGHTA and FQGTGA. The CDR3 runs 16 residues. V was clipped by 4 bases and J by 6 bases, with 18 bases between them. CDR3 bases: TGTGCCAGCAGCTCCCATAAGAGAGGTTCCGCCGGGGAGCTGTTTTTT. Protein sequence: CASSSHKRGSAGELFF.

This clonotype was seen more than once but under ten times. The chain employs TRBV27 and TRBJ2-2; D gene uncertain. Trimming left V 3 bases short and J 4 bases short, with 12 bases between. CDR3 length equals 15 residues. Germline V gene sequence: CDR1 MNHEY, CDR2 SMNVEV (reference sequence). CDR3 nucleotides: TGTGCCAGCAGTTTCAGGCGAGGTAGCACCGGGGAGCTGTTTTTT. Translating it yields CASSFRRGSTGELFF.

The chain has TRBV20-1 and TRBJ1-1; D might be TRBD1 (5 bases). V was pared by 3 bases and J by 5 bases, with 19 bases between. The CDR3 is 15 residues long. In germline, CDR1 is DFQATT, CDR2 SNEGSKA (reference sequence). CDR3 loop: CSARPEGGARTEAFF. In DNA form, the CDR3 reads TGCAGTGCTAGGCCCGAAGGAGGGGCGCGTACTGAAGCTTTCTTT.

The rearrangement uses TRBV5-1 and TRBJ2-1; TRBD1 is a possible D gene (6 bases). The germline V gene encodes CDR1 SGHRS and CDR2 YFSETQ. The CDR3 length is 13 residues. The V and J ends lost 4 bases and 9 bases respectively, with 14 bases between them. DNA of the CDR3: TGCGCCAGCAGCAGGATAGGGGGAGTTGAGCAGTTCTTC. Translating it yields CASSRIGGVEQFF.

The chain combines TRBV29-1 with TRBJ1-4, with D possibly matching TRBD1 (5 bases). This CDR3 is built from 13 residues. CDR1 SQVTM and CDR2 ANQGSEA come from the germline V gene. The V gene lost 3 bases and the J gene lost 4 bases, with 9 bases spanning the gap. Here the CDR3 reads CSVDWGDNEKLFF. In DNA, the CDR3 is TGCAGCGTTGATTGGGGGGATAATGAAAAACTGTTTTTT. The entire variable domain, with the rest obtained from reference TRBV29-1 and TRBJ1-4, is as follows: SAVISQKPSRDICQRGTSLTIQCQVDSQVTMMFWYRQQPGQSLTLIATANQGSEATYESGFVIDKFPISRPNLTFSTLTVSNMSPEDSSIYLCSVDWGDNEKLFFGSGTQLSVL.

This clonotype came up many times. This sequence joins TRBV5-6 and TRBJ2-1, with D possibly matching TRBD2 (6 bases). The CDR3 is 16 amino acids. V was clipped by 2 bases and J by 2 bases, with 14 bases between them. The germline V gene encodes CDR1 SGHDT and CDR2 YYEEEE. The chain's CDR3 is CASSFLATDPYNEQFF. The CDR3 DNA sequence: TGTGCCAGCAGCTTTCTAGCGACCGACCCCTACAATGAGCAGTTCTTC.